These 27 T cell receptor beta chains came from one sample sequenced in a study of type 1 regulatory T cells. TCRdb passed the reads through MiXCR, listing each CDR3 protein once. The data hold approximately 100,000 distinct CDR3 sequences, with around a third observed a single time. Sequences were obtained from CD4+ T cells, either the whole sample or a sorted fraction (not recorded which). The receptors shown here come from a human donor in good health.

This clonotype was seen a handful of times. This rearrangement joins TRBV6-1 to TRBJ2-7, with 10 nucleotides matching TRBD2. Germline V CDR1 and CDR2: MNHNS, SASEGT. The CDR3 is 16 amino acids. J gave up 3 bases and V 2 bases, and 7 bases lay outside the gene matches. CDR3 sequence reads: CASSENLAGGFYEQYF. The CDR3 nucleotides are TGTGCCAGCAGTGAAAATTTAGCGGGAGGTTTCTACGAGCAGTACTTC.

This clonotype was counted a few times. The CDR3 DNA follows: TGCAGTGCTAGAGATTGGTCTAAGTCTGGAAACACCATATATTTT. The encoded protein is CSARDWSKSGNTIYF. The chain carries TRBV20-1 and TRBJ1-3; D ambiguous. Germline assignment: CDR1 DFQATT and CDR2 SNEGSKA (reference sequence). With 0 bases removed from V and 1 base from J, the gap between germline ends came to 10 bases. The CDR3 is made up of 15 amino acids.

This chain joins TRBV20-1 and TRBJ1-2; 10 bases are shared with TRBD1. Trimming removed 6 bases from V and 4 bases from J; junction bases left unmatched: 8. The CDR3 sequence is 14 residues long. The germline V gene encodes CDR1 DFQATT and CDR2 SNEGSKA (reference sequence). The CDR3 bases are TGCAGTGCCGCCCGGACAGGGGGTTCCTATGGCTACACCTTC. Its translation is CSAARTGGSYGYTF.

The rearrangement joins TRBV20-1 to TRBJ2-4, with 7 bases matching TRBD1. This CDR3 spans 12 amino acids. The V gene's germline CDR1 is DFQATT and CDR2 SNEGSKA (reference sequence). The CDR3 DNA sequence: TGCAGCGGCCTACAGGGGACGAACATTCAGTACTTC. This translates into CSGLQGTNIQYF.

The gene calls are TRBV7-2 and TRBJ2-1, with 9 bases that match TRBD2. From germline, CDR1 is SGHTA and CDR2 FQGNSA. The CDR3 has 16 residues. The V and J ends lost 1 base and 6 bases, in that order; junction bases with no gene match: 7. As DNA, the CDR3 is TGTGCCAGCAGCTTAGTTGGTGCGGGAGGGCGCAATGAGCAGTTCTTC. Translated, it gives CASSLVGAGGRNEQFF.

The chain employs TRBV19 and TRBJ2-7, with D possibly matching TRBD2 (5 bases). The CDR3 runs to 14 residues. The ends were cut back, 3 bases at V and 3 bases at J, with 12 bases in the middle. Germline V lookup: CDR1 LNHDA, CDR2 SQIVND (reference sequence). CDR3 sequence reads: CASSIAGNFYEQYF. CDR3 coding DNA: TGTGCCAGTAGTATCGCCGGGAACTTCTACGAGCAGTACTTC.

CDR3 nucleotide sequence: TGCAGTGCTAGAGAGCCACTAGCAGCCTACGAGCAGTACTTC. Translated, it gives CSAREPLAAYEQYF. This rearrangement joins TRBV20-1 to TRBJ2-7, with D perhaps TRBD2 (6 bases). Germline V lookup: CDR1 DFQATT, CDR2 SNEGSKA (reference sequence). The CDR3 contains 14 residues. Trimming took off 0 bases at V and 2 bases at J, with 11 bases between the two ends.

This clonotype has just a few counts. The CDR3 DNA reads as TGTGCCAGCAGCCACGAATCCTACGAGCAGTACTTC. Its translation: CASSHESYEQYF. This rearrangement joins TRBV11-2 to TRBJ2-7, with no clear D. Trimming removed 5 bases at V and 1 base at J, with 6 bases between. The CDR3 spans 12 residues. CDR1 and CDR2 (germline): SGHAT, FQNNGV.

The chain links TRBV5-1 to TRBJ2-3, with 12 bases matching TRBD2. Germline V gives CDR1 SGHRS, CDR2 YFSETQ. With V trimmed by 7 bases and J by 6 bases, 6 bases remained unmatched. CDR3 length: 14 residues. The CDR3 DNA reads TGCGCCAGCGGACTAGCGGGATCATCTGATACGCAGTATTTT. Protein sequence: CASGLAGSSDTQYF.

This clonotype was detected only a few times. The chain carries TRBV6-2 or TRBV6-3 and TRBJ2-7; TRBD1 agrees at 8 bases. The CDR3 spans 15 residues. The V gene end was trimmed by 6 bases and the J gene end by 3 bases; junction bases not matched to a gene: 10. The V gene's germline CDR1 is MNHEY and CDR2 SVGEGT. The CDR3 coding sequence is TGTGCCAGCAGCCCTACCGGGACAGGACGCTACGAGCAGTACTTC. Its protein product is CASSPTGTGRYEQYF.

At least ten counts were recorded for this clonotype. The chain links TRBV5-1 to TRBJ2-7, with TRBD2 matching over 7 bases. Trimming took 2 bases from V and 1 from J; bases not matched to a gene: 6. CDR1 and CDR2 (germline): SGHRS, YFSETQ. This CDR3 spans 15 amino acids. DNA for the CDR3: TGCGCCAGCAGCTTCTCGCAGGGAGGGTCCTACGAGCAGTACTTC. The encoded protein is CASSFSQGGSYEQYF.

On this clonotype: The CDR3 does not close with the conserved phenylalanine or tryptophan, likely indicating a read error. The chain uses TRBV20-1 and TRBJ2-2, with D perhaps matching TRBD2 (6 bases). This CDR3 has 17 residues. V lost 0 bases, J lost 4 bases, and 18 bases lay in between. Germline CDR1 DFQATT, CDR2 SNEGSKA (reference sequence). This CDR3 is CSARDLVGSGPTGELFS. In DNA, the CDR3 is TGCAGTGCTAGAGATCTCGTGGGTAGCGGACCCACCGGGGAGCTGTTTTCT.

The rearrangement uses TRBV7-9 and TRBJ2-7; 12 nucleotides align to TRBD2. CDR1 and CDR2 from the germline V gene are SEHNR and FQNEAQ (reference sequence). The CDR3 has 19 amino acids. Losses at the gene ends were 1 base for V and 0 bases for J; bases not matched to a gene: 10. As DNA, the CDR3 is TGTGCCAGCAGCTTAGGACTAGCGGGAGCCCCGACCAGCTCCTACGAGCAGTACTTC. Residues: CASSLGLAGAPTSSYEQYF.

This chain connects TRBV28 to TRBJ1-1; D remains ambiguous. Germline-derived CDR1 and CDR2 are MDHEN and SYDVKM. Trimming pared 4 bases from V and 3 bases from J, leaving 6 bases between. This CDR3 comprises 12 residues. For the CDR3, the DNA is TGTGCCAGCAGTTCTCTGGACACTGAAGCTTTCTTT. Amino acids: CASSSLDTEAFF.

CDR3 loop: CASSYGPGTNTEAFF. The CDR3 coding sequence is TGTGCCAGCAGTTACGGCCCAGGGACGAACACTGAAGCTTTCTTT. The chain carries TRBV6-6 and TRBJ1-1, with D perhaps TRBD1 (5 bases). V was pared by 2 bases and J by 1 base, with 11 bases between. The CDR3 length is 15 residues. The germline gives CDR1 MNHNY, CDR2 SVGAGI (reference sequence).

The chain links TRBV6-5 to TRBJ2-5, with D unclear. The germline V and J ends were trimmed by 6 bases and 3 bases, with 11 bases remaining between them. Germline lookup yields CDR1 MNHEY and CDR2 SVGAGI. The CDR3 is made up of 13 amino acids. The CDR3 DNA follows: TGTGCCAGCAGCCGGCTACGGGAAGAGACCCAGTACTTC. It encodes CASSRLREETQYF.

Notes on this clonotype: The junction does not match germline at one end; this may be a read error. The rearrangement uses TRBV20-1 and TRBJ2-6; 13 nucleotides agree with TRBD2. Per the germline V gene, CDR1 is DFQATT and CDR2 is SNEGSKA (reference sequence). This CDR3 spans 17 amino acids. The chain's CDR3 is CSAPLAGGPSGANVLTF. The CDR3 nucleotides are TGCAGTGCCCCACTAGCGGGAGGGCCTAGTGGGGCTAACGTCCTGACTTTC.

This sequence joins TRBV20-1 and TRBJ1-6; D is possibly TRBD1 (6 bases). V gave up 3 bases and J gave up 7 bases, with 19 bases separating them. Germline CDR1 is DFQATT and CDR2 is SNEGSKA (reference sequence). The CDR3 is made up of 16 amino acids. The CDR3, as DNA: TGCAGTGCTAGCTTAGAGGGCGACAGGCCAAATTCACCCCTCCACTTT. This translates into CSASLEGDRPNSPLHF.

The rearrangement joins TRBV14 to TRBJ2-3; 10 nucleotides agree with TRBD2. Germline trimming cut 2 bases from V and 6 bases from J; bases unmatched to any gene: 5. The CDR3 spans 15 residues. The germline V gene encodes CDR1 SGHDN and CDR2 FVKESK. Here the CDR3 DNA reads TGTGCCAGCAGCCAACTTCTAGCGGGAGTGGATACGCAGTATTTT. Residues: CASSQLLAGVDTQYF. The full variable domain, rest sourced from reference TRBV14 and TRBJ2-3, is EAGVTQFPSHSVIEKGQTVTLRCDPISGHDNLYWYRRVMGKEIKFLLHFVKESKQDESGMPNNRFLAERTGGTYSTLKVQPAELEDSGVYFCASSQLLAGVDTQYFGPGTRLTVL.

The rearrangement uses TRBV27 and TRBJ2-5; D not resolved. The germline CDR1 and CDR2 sequences are MNHEY and SMNVEV (reference sequence). Deletions cut 3 bases from V and 2 bases from J, with 13 bases between. The CDR3 runs to 15 residues. CDR3 DNA: TGTGCCAGCAGTTTCAATGTCGGAGCTCAAGAGACCCAGTACTTC. Translation gives CASSFNVGAQETQYF.

The gene calls are TRBV4-1 and TRBJ1-6, with D uncertain. This CDR3 has 13 residues. The germline gives CDR1 MGHRA, CDR2 YSYEKL. V was pared by 4 bases and J by 12 bases, with 13 bases between. The DNA for the CDR3 is TGCGCCAGCAGCCCACAAGGAGCTTTACCCCTCCACTTT. It is translated as CASSPQGALPLHF.

This clonotype turned up a few times. V and J are TRBV4-2 and TRBJ2-7, with TRBD2 matching over 11 bases. V was pared by 2 bases and J by 3 bases, with 6 bases of the junction left unmatched. The CDR3 covers 16 residues. Germline lookup yields CDR1 LGHNA and CDR2 YNFKEQ. As DNA, the CDR3 is TGTGCCAGCAGCCAACCTATAGCGGGAGGGCACTACGAGCAGTACTTC. Translated: CASSQPIAGGHYEQYF.

The V gene is TRBV24-1, the J gene TRBJ2-7; 7 nucleotides match TRBD2. J gave up 6 bases and V 4 bases, and 8 bases lay outside the gene matches. Germline V CDR1 and CDR2: KGHDR, SFDVKD. The CDR3 is 14 residues long. This chain's CDR3 is CATSDGGLGGEQYF. The DNA for the CDR3 is TGTGCCACCAGTGACGGCGGACTAGGCGGCGAGCAGTACTTC.

This clonotype was counted a few times. V gene TRBV20-1 combines with J gene TRBJ2-3; D might be TRBD2 (6 bases). The germline CDR1 and CDR2 sequences are DFQATT and SNEGSKA (reference sequence). Trimming shortened V by 1 base and J by 2 bases, and 13 bases separated the two germline ends. The CDR3 sequence is 15 residues long. The CDR3, as DNA: TGCAGTGCTAGAGCCAAGGCGGGACCCACAGATACGCAGTATTTT. It encodes CSARAKAGPTDTQYF.

The chain has TRBV5-4 and TRBJ1-2, with TRBD1 matching over 7 bases. After removal of 5 bases from V and 5 bases from J, the junction contained 9 bases not matched to a gene. The germline CDR1 and CDR2 sequences are SGHNT and YYREEE (reference sequence). The CDR3 spans 14 residues. DNA of the CDR3: TGTGCCAGCAGAAGGGACAGAGCACTATATGGCTACACCTTC. Translating it yields CASRRDRALYGYTF.

The chain uses TRBV20-1 and TRBJ2-7; 11 nucleotides match TRBD2. The CDR3 extends over 13 amino acids. Looked up from germline, CDR1 is DFQATT and CDR2 is SNEGSKA (reference sequence). J gave up 7 bases and V 6 bases, and 8 bases lay outside the gene matches. CDR3 region: CSALAGGPGEQYF. CDR3 DNA: TGCAGTGCCTTAGCGGGAGGGCCGGGTGAGCAGTACTTC.

Only a few counts were recorded for this clonotype. The V and J genes are TRBV20-1 and TRBJ1-1; unclear D gene. The CDR3 contains 13 residues. Germline lookup yields CDR1 DFQATT and CDR2 SNEGSKA (reference sequence). Trimming stripped 1 base from V and 2 bases from J, with 8 bases between. The CDR3, as DNA: TGCAGTGCTAGAGTGGAGGGCAACACTGAAGCTTTCTTT. It specifies CSARVEGNTEAFF.